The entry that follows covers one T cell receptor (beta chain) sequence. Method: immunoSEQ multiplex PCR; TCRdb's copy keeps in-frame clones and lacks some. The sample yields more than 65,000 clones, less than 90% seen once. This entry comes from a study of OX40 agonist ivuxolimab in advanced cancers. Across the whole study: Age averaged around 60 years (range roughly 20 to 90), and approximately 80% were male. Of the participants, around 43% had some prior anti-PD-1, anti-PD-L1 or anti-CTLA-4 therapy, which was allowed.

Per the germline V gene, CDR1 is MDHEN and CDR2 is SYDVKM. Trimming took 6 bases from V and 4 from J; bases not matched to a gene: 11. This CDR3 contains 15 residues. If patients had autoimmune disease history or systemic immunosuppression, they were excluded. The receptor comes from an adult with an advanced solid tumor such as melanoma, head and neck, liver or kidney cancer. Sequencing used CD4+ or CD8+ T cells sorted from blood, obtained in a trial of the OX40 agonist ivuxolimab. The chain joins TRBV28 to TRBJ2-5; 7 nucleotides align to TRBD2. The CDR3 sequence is CASSSLGEGGETQYF. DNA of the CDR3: TGTGCCAGCAGCTCCCTGGGGGAGGGCGGAGAGACCCAGTACTTC. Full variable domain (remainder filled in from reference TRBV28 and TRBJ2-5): DVKVTQSSRYLVKRTGEKVFLECVQDMDHENMFWYRQDPGLGLRLIYFSYDVKMKEKGDIPEGYSVSREKKERFSLILESASTNQTSMYLCASSSLGEGGETQYFGPGTRLLVL.